The 20 T cell receptor beta chains reported below all come from one sample, sequenced in a study of T cells in narcolepsy. Here immunoSEQ multiplex PCR was the method, and the copy in TCRdb shows in-frame clones only, minus some. The sample holds fewer than 35,000 clones; more than 75% are singletons and the top ten take about 2.7%. The sample comprised CD45RA- memory CD4+ T cells from PBMCs. These receptors were taken from a human donor with narcolepsy.

The gene calls are TRBV28 and TRBJ2-1; 7 positions agree with TRBD1. Germline V lookup: CDR1 MDHEN, CDR2 SYDVKM. This CDR3 is 15 amino acids long. V was pared by 6 bases and J by 7 bases, with 12 bases of the junction left unmatched. The CDR3 region is CASRLTGTDKNEQFF. The CDR3 coding sequence is TGTGCCAGCAGATTGACCGGGACAGACAAAAATGAGCAGTTCTTC.

This clone was detected once. This rearrangement joins TRBV6-1 to TRBJ1-2; D possibly corresponds to TRBD1 (5 bases). Per the germline V gene, CDR1 is MNHNS and CDR2 is SASEGT. The CDR3 has 16 amino acids. V gave up 4 bases and J gave up 3 bases, with 18 bases separating them. CDR3 nucleotides: TGTGCCAGCAGTGGGGACTGGCAGGGATGGGACTATGGCTACACCTTC. It translates to CASSGDWQGWDYGYTF.

V gene TRBV10-3 combines with J gene TRBJ1-1, with a weak D call TRBD1 (6 bases). V gave up 6 bases and J gave up 10 bases, with 15 bases separating them. Germline CDR1 and CDR2: ENHRY and SYGVKD. The CDR3 contains 12 residues. This CDR3 is CAIRTGEKSAFF. CDR3 coding DNA: TGTGCCATCAGGACAGGTGAAAAATCAGCTTTCTTT.

The genes are TRBV5-1 and TRBJ2-2, with D possibly matching TRBD2 (6 bases). Germline-derived CDR1 and CDR2 are SGHRS and YFSETQ. CDR3 length: 16 residues. V was trimmed by 1 base and J by 1 base, leaving 11 bases between them. CDR3 amino acids: CASSLMVGGNTGELFF. DNA for the CDR3: TGCGCCAGCAGCTTGATGGTCGGGGGGAACACCGGGGAGCTGTTTTTT.

This chain joins TRBV13 and TRBJ1-2; D is perhaps TRBD1 (6 bases). The CDR3 consists of 14 residues. Germline CDR1 PRHDT, CDR2 FYEKMQ (reference sequence). Trimming left V 4 bases short and J 2 bases short, with 11 bases between. The CDR3 reads CASSSRGLNYGYTF. The CDR3 DNA sequence: TGTGCCAGCAGCTCCAGGGGACTCAACTATGGCTACACCTTC.

The chain joins TRBV5-8 to TRBJ1-1; D gene unclear. CDR1 and CDR2 from the germline V gene are SGHTS and YDEGEE. This CDR3 comprises 17 residues. The V end was cut by 4 bases, the J end by 0 bases, with 19 bases between. Here the CDR3 reads CASSPGRPGHLNTEAFF. The CDR3 DNA sequence: TGTGCCAGCAGCCCCGGGAGACCCGGGCACTTGAACACTGAAGCTTTCTTT.

This chain uses TRBV5-1 with TRBJ2-7; TRBD2 agrees at 9 bases. Germline V CDR1 and CDR2: SGHRS, YFSETQ. This CDR3 is built from 15 residues. V gave up 5 bases and J gave up 2 bases; unmatched junction bases: 8. The CDR3 DNA sequence: TGCGCCAGCAGTGAGGGGGGGACTAGCACCTACGAGCAGTACTTC. Translating gives CASSEGGTSTYEQYF.

There are a few counts of this clone. CDR3: CASSLFGLAGGTDTQYF. The CDR3 DNA is TGTGCCAGCTCGCTATTCGGACTAGCGGGGGGCACAGATACGCAGTATTTT. V usage is TRBV18 and J usage is TRBJ2-3; 13 bases fit TRBD2. Germline CDR1 reads KGHSH; CDR2 reads LQKENI. Trimming cost V 6 bases and J 1 base; bases outside gene matches: 7. CDR3 size: 17 residues.

This chain joins TRBV11-2 and TRBJ2-5, with 11 positions matching TRBD2. Germline V CDR1 and CDR2: SGHAT, FQNNGV. The ends lost 7 bases at V and 4 bases at J; junction bases unmatched: 5. CDR3 length: 14 residues. In DNA form, the CDR3 reads TGTGCCAGCACCCTACTAGCGGGAGCAGAGACCCAGTACTTC. Its translation: CASTLLAGAETQYF.

The chain joins TRBV29-1 to TRBJ2-3; tentatively, D is TRBD1 or TRBD2 (5 bases each). There are 13 residues in the CDR3. With 4 bases removed from V and 3 bases from J, the gap between germline ends came to 11 bases. Germline CDR1 is SQVTM and CDR2 is ANQGSEA. Here the CDR3 reads CSVVGGVTDTQYF. In DNA form, the CDR3 reads TGCAGCGTTGTTGGGGGAGTTACAGATACGCAGTATTTT.

The count of this clone is one. This chain uses TRBV4-3 with TRBJ2-5; the D is unclear. The germline V gene has CDR1 LGHNA and CDR2 YSLEER. The CDR3 is 15 amino acids. Trimming removed 0 bases at V and 5 bases at J, with 13 bases between. CDR3 coding DNA: TGCGCCAGCAGCCAAGATCGGGCGGATTTGGAGACCCAGTACTTC. It codes for CASSQDRADLETQYF.

The rearrangement joins TRBV5-5 to TRBJ1-5; D perhaps matches TRBD1 (5 bases). Per germline, CDR1 SGHKS and CDR2 YYEKEE (reference sequence). The CDR3 contains 16 residues. V dropped 0 bases and J dropped 0 bases, with 10 bases sitting between them. The CDR3, as DNA: TGTGCCAGCAGCTTGGTTGGGGCTTATAGCAATCAGCCCCAGCATTTT. Amino acid sequence: CASSLVGAYSNQPQHF.

The chain carries TRBV6-5 and TRBJ1-2; tentative D call: TRBD1 (5 bases). Germline values: CDR1 MNHEY, CDR2 SVGAGI. Trimming shortened V by 7 bases and J by 8 bases, and 20 bases separated the two germline ends. The CDR3 runs 14 residues. CDR3: CASTLAGTGGGYTF. The DNA of the CDR3 is TGTGCCAGCACTTTGGCAGGGACTGGCGGCGGCTACACCTTC.

This clone has only one observation. The chain combines TRBV21-1 with TRBJ1-5. TRBV21-1 is reported as a pseudogene. The CDR3 is 17 residues long. CDR3 coding DNA: TGTGCCAGCAGCAAGGGTTGGTCTGGGGGGGATGGTCAGCCCCAGCATTTT. Encoded protein: CASSKGWSGGDGQPQHF.

The chain couples TRBV6-1 to TRBJ2-3; 8 bases match TRBD1. The germline V gene encodes CDR1 MNHNS and CDR2 SASEGT. The CDR3 is made up of 14 amino acids. Losses at the gene ends were 6 bases for V and 2 bases for J; bases not matched to a gene: 4. As DNA, the CDR3 is TGTGCCAGCAGCAACAGGGGGATCACAGATACGCAGTATTTT. It is translated as CASSNRGITDTQYF.

The gene calls are TRBV5-1 and TRBJ1-6; unclear D gene. CDR3 size: 15 residues. Deletions cut 0 bases from V and 2 bases from J, with 6 bases between. Germline-derived CDR1 and CDR2 are SGHRS and YFSETQ. The CDR3 region is CASSLEAAYNSPLHF. CDR3 in DNA: TGCGCCAGCAGCTTGGAGGCAGCCTATAATTCACCCCTCCACTTT.

A note on this clone: One end of the junction fails to match germline, which may point to a read error. This rearrangement joins TRBV6-1 to TRBJ2-6, with D tentatively TRBD1 (5 bases). Germline V gene lookup returns CDR1 MNHNS and CDR2 SASEGT. The CDR3 runs to 15 residues. CDR3 amino acids: CASSAKSSGANGLTF. In DNA, the CDR3 is TGTGCCAGCAGTGCCAAGAGCTCTGGGGCCAACGGCCTGACTTTC.

In its sample, this clone was seen a few times. The chain is built from TRBV7-3 and TRBJ2-1, with 9 nucleotides matching TRBD2. CDR3 length: 13 amino acids. CDR1 is SGHTA and CDR2 is FQGTGA in the germline V gene. The J segment lost 4 bases and the V segment lost 8 bases, leaving 3 bases of the junction unmatched. The CDR3 nucleotides read TGTGCCAGCGGGGCGGGAGGGTACAATGAGCAGTTCTTC. Amino acid sequence: CASGAGGYNEQFF.

The gene calls are TRBV7-6 and TRBJ1-1; D perhaps matches TRBD1 (5 bases). Germline V CDR1 and CDR2: SGHVS, FNYEAQ. The CDR3 is 15 amino acids. Deletions cut 2 bases from V and 2 bases from J, with 12 bases between. The CDR3 is CASSLYGAGNTEAFF. The CDR3 nucleotides read TGTGCCAGCAGCTTATACGGGGCGGGAAACACTGAAGCTTTCTTT. Based on the CDR3 plus reference TRBV7-6 and TRBJ1-1, the full variable domain is GAGVSQSPRYKVTKRGQDVALRCDPISGHVSLYWYRQALGQGPEFLTYFNYEAQQDKSGLPNDRFSAERPEGSISTLTIQRTEQRDSAMYRCASSLYGAGNTEAFFGQGTRLTVV.

V gene TRBV25-1 combines with J gene TRBJ1-6; D is perhaps TRBD1 (5 bases). Germline values: CDR1 MGHDK, CDR2 SYGVNS. The CDR3 spans 14 residues. V was shortened by 6 bases and J by 7 bases, with 13 bases between the two germline ends. Here the CDR3 DNA reads TGTGCCAGCAGGGGCGTGGGGCGGAATTCACCCCTCCACTTT. It codes for CASRGVGRNSPLHF.